The entry that follows covers one TCR beta chain sequence. Its matching antigen is unknown. Sequence at one end of the junction differs from germline and may be a read error. This sample is part of a study of post-analysis software for immune sequencing data. Study outcomes and limitations: The F measure placed samples prepared in the same batch into strongly shared clusters.

TCR beta cDNA libraries included unique molecular identifiers. A population of roughly 1 to 11 million T cells gave rise to 400,000 to 550,000 cDNA molecules. TCRdb reprocessed the PCR reads via MiXCR and lists one record per CDR3 protein. The sample gives approximately 770,000 distinct CDR3 sequences, roughly 46% of which show up once; approximately 5% is in the top ten. The sample was blood. The sequence was obtained from a girl between 5 and 17 years old with multiple sclerosis.

The CDR3 sequence is CAGSNLSPYEQYF. In DNA, the CDR3 is TGTGCCGGCAGCAATCTAAGTCCCTACGAGCAGTACTTC. This chain links TRBV27 with TRBJ2-7; D is uncertain. This CDR3 contains 13 residues. Germline CDR1 reads MNHEY; CDR2 reads SMNVEV (reference sequence).